This T cell receptor beta chain was found in a study of human T cells and chemical hapten exposure. Library construction involved attaching unique molecular identifiers to individual cDNA molecules, which allowed quantitative, reproducible TCR counting. MiXCR, applied by TCRdb to the RACE reads, yields one record per CDR3 protein. The sample has about 39,000 distinct CDR3 sequences; about an eighth are singletons. The V gene lost 5 bases and the J gene lost 4 bases, with 14 bases spanning the gap. Germline-derived CDR1 and CDR2 are LGHDT and YNNKEL (reference sequence). The CDR3 spans 14 residues. There are many counts of this clonotype. The time point denotes: patch test 3, about 24 weeks after DPC sensitization. The treatment was: therapeutic diphenylcyclopropenone sensitization with weekly scalp DPC. Unseparated into fractions, whole blood served as the source from which total RNA was extracted.

Sequenced here: whole blood, sampled in connection with sensitization to the hapten diphenylcyclopropenone (DPC). The TCR sequence derives from a woman between 35 and 50 years old with alopecia areata. Some clones in this sample may be carry-over from other donors' samples. The chain links TRBV3-1 to TRBJ1-2; D is possibly TRBD1 (5 bases). CDR3 amino acids: CASSWDGRFYGYTF. The CDR3 coding sequence is TGTGCCAGCAGCTGGGACGGCCGATTCTATGGCTACACCTTC.